This T cell receptor beta chain was captured in a study of T cells in localized non-small cell lung cancer. General study points: Exceeding tumor, uninvolved adjacent lung had the highest T cell clonality. Adjacent lung exhibited a median of 57 among the 100 most abundant tumor clones. Tumor samples were not multi-region, leaving intratumor heterogeneity unexcluded. Longer overall survival associated with higher blood T cell density; shorter survival with higher adjacent-lung clonality.

Assay used: immunoSEQ multiplex PCR; TCRdb lists only in-frame clones, some missing. The sample lists 70,000 to 100,000 clones; around 90% were seen once. Notes on this clone: Antigen specificity is unknown.

Germline values: CDR1 MGHDK, CDR2 SYGVNS. The CDR3 is made up of 15 amino acids. Trimming at V came to 8 bases and at J to 4 bases, leaving 4 bases not matched to a gene. The chain employs TRBV25-1 and TRBJ2-1, with 14 bases identical to TRBD2. The clonotype was recovered from a woman aged 40-69 years with stage II squamous cell lung carcinoma. This specimen was PBMCs, taken before any cancer treatment. Here the CDR3 DNA reads TGTGCCAGCGGACTAGCGGGAGGTCCTTACAATGAGCAGTTCTTC. This sequence encodes CASGLAGGPYNEQFF. The complete variable domain, with remaining parts taken from reference TRBV25-1 and TRBJ2-1, reads EADIYQTPRYLVIGTGKKITLECSQTMGHDKMYWYQQDPGMELHLIHYSYGVNSTEKGDLSSESTVSRIRTEHFPLTLESARPSHTSQYLCASGLAGGPYNEQFFGPGTRLTVL.